This T cell receptor beta chain was found in a study of blood T cells in healthy people across ages. About the study: Template switching retrieved approximately one barcoded beta molecule for each two T cells.

As to this clonotype: The antigen is unknown.

Study-wide results and limits: A roughly linear fall in TCR beta diversity per million T cells was seen with increasing age.

The donors, all healthy, were Caucasians living in Russia, aged roughly 6 to 100. V lost 5 bases and J lost 1; bases outside the gene matches: 12. Germline loops: CDR1 MNHNY, CDR2 SVGAGI (reference sequence). The CDR3 is 17 residues long. A sample-barcoded 5' primer and a J-beta primer mix were used in a second PCR of about 7 to 12 cycles. TCRdb re-called the 5' RACE reads with MiXCR, one entry per CDR3 protein. Among over 950,000 distinct CDR3 sequences listed, roughly two fifths were seen once. The TCR sequence derives from a man aged 18-30 years in good health. The rearrangement links TRBV6-6 to TRBJ2-5; 8 bases are shared with TRBD1. The sample taken for sequencing was blood. The CDR3 region has the DNA TGTGCCAGCAGTATTTTTCGGGGGCAGGGGGCCCAAGAGACCCAGTACTTC. This codes for CASSIFRGQGAQETQYF.